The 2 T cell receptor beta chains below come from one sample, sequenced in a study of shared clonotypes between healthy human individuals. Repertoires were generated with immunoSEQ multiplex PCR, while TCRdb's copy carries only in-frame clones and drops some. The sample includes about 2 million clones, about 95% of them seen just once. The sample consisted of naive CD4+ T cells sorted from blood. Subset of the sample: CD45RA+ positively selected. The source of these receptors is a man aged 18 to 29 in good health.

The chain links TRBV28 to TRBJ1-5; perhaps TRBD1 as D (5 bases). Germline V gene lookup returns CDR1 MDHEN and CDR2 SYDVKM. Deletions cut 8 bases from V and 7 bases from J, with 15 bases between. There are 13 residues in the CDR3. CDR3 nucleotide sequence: TGTGCCAGCCGGGACCGGGAGGGACAGCCCCAGCATTTT. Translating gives CASRDREGQPQHF.

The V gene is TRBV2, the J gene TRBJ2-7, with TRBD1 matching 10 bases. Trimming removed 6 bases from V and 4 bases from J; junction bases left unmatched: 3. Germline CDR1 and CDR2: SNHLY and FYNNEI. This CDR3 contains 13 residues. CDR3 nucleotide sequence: TGTGCCAGCAGGACAGGGGGCATATACGAGCAGTACTTC. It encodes CASRTGGIYEQYF.